This T cell receptor beta chain was captured in a study of T cell changes during pregnancy in multiple sclerosis. The protocol was immunoSEQ multiplex PCR, while the TCRdb copy is restricted to in-frame clones and leaves out a portion. The table has around 57,000 clones, about 89% seen once. This CDR3 comprises 12 residues. Germline-derived CDR1 and CDR2 are GTSNPN and SVGIG (reference sequence). Trimming pared 3 bases from V and 7 bases from J, leaving 11 bases between. This TCR was recovered from a female donor with multiple sclerosis, enrolled in a pregnancy study. The V and J genes are TRBV30 and TRBJ2-3, with D possibly TRBD2 on 5 matching bases. Sample: peripheral blood, taken in the first trimester of pregnancy. The CDR3 sequence is CAWSNDYYTQYF. CDR3 nucleotides: TGTGCCTGGAGCAACGACTACTATACGCAGTATTTT.